The 17 T cell receptor beta chains reported below all come from one sample, sequenced in a study of T cell clonotyping in hematopoietic cell transplantation. The assay was immunoSEQ multiplex PCR, and TCRdb's table has in-frame clones only and misses some. The repertoire includes more than 55,000 clones, 85% to 95% of them detected once, and around 1.5% sits in the top ten. Sequenced input: peripheral blood mononuclear cells. The receptors shown here come from a man aged 50 or older in good health. Some clones in this sample may be carry-over from other donors' samples.

V gene TRBV6-1 combines with J gene TRBJ2-1; TRBD1 is a possible D gene (5 bases). V lost 6 bases to trimming and J lost 4 bases, with 10 bases between them. In germline, CDR1 is MNHNS, CDR2 SASEGT. The CDR3 is 13 residues long. In DNA, the CDR3 is TGTGCCAGCAGAGGGGCCAGTTACAATGAGCAGTTCTTC. Encoded protein: CASRGASYNEQFF.

The chain recombines TRBV27 with TRBJ2-3, with 9 bases lining up with TRBD2. The CDR3 covers 14 residues. V lost 10 bases and J lost 1; bases outside the gene matches: 6. CDR1 is MNHEY and CDR2 is SMNVEV in the germline V gene (reference sequence). The CDR3 bases are TGTGCCACTAGCGGGGCGGTGGGCACAGATACGCAGTATTTT. Amino acids: CATSGAVGTDTQYF.

This clone has just one count. This chain uses TRBV5-6 with TRBJ2-7; no clear D. Germline assignment: CDR1 SGHDT and CDR2 YYEEEE. Trimming stripped 0 bases from V and 2 bases from J, with 9 bases between. The length of the CDR3 is 14 residues. CDR3 sequence: CASSLAGFPYEQYF. As DNA, the CDR3 is TGTGCCAGCAGCTTGGCTGGGTTTCCCTACGAGCAGTACTTC.

This clone occurred once. CDR3 region: CASSWTGGTYEQYF. As DNA, the CDR3 is TGTGCCAGCAGCTGGACAGGGGGGACCTACGAGCAGTACTTC. The rearrangement uses TRBV5-8 and TRBJ2-7, with TRBD1 identical over 10 bases. CDR1 is SGHTS and CDR2 is YDEGEE in the germline V gene. V was pared by 3 bases and J by 2 bases, with 2 bases of the junction left unmatched. The CDR3 extends over 14 amino acids.

The V call is TRBV9, the J call TRBJ1-2; 11 bases are a match to TRBD1. CDR3 length: 17 amino acids. V trimming: 3 bases; J trimming: 6 bases; junction bases outside the gene matches: 13. Per germline, CDR1 SGDLS and CDR2 YYNGEE. The CDR3 region is CASSATWTGGPSDGYTF. The CDR3 nucleotides read TGTGCCAGCAGCGCTACTTGGACAGGGGGCCCCTCTGATGGCTACACCTTC.

The chain combines TRBV6-1 with TRBJ2-7; D not certain. This CDR3 region has 11 residues. Germline V gene lookup returns CDR1 MNHNS and CDR2 SASEGT. V dropped 3 bases and J dropped 2 bases, with 2 bases sitting between them. CDR3 region: CASSDTYEQYF. CDR3 in DNA: TGTGCCAGCAGTGACACCTACGAGCAGTACTTC.

This sequence joins TRBV28 and TRBJ1-2, with D possibly TRBD1 on 5 matching bases. Germline-derived CDR1 and CDR2 are MDHEN and SYDVKM. This CDR3 spans 14 amino acids. The ends were cut back, 6 bases at V and 4 bases at J, with 15 bases in the middle. The CDR3 reads CASRGARGAYGYTF. The CDR3 coding sequence is TGTGCCAGCAGAGGTGCAAGGGGAGCCTATGGCTACACCTTC.

V is TRBV7-9 and J is TRBJ1-1; D is possibly TRBD1 (5 bases). The CDR3 runs 17 residues. Germline CDR1 and CDR2: SEHNR and FQNEAQ (reference sequence). V was trimmed by 5 bases and J by 0 bases, leaving 19 bases between them. The DNA for the CDR3 is TGTGCCAGCAGCACTCAGGGCAGGGCGATTATGAACACTGAAGCTTTCTTT. Its protein product is CASSTQGRAIMNTEAFF. The full variable domain, its missing parts supplied by reference TRBV7-9 and TRBJ1-1, is DTGVSQNPRHKITKRGQNVTFRCDPISEHNRLYWYRQTLGQGPEFLTYFQNEAQLEKSRLLSDRFSAERPKGSFSTLEIQRTEQGDSAMYLCASSTQGRAIMNTEAFFGQGTRLTVV.

The J gene is TRBJ1-5, the V gene TRBV5-6; 7 nucleotides agree with TRBD1. The germline V gene has CDR1 SGHDT and CDR2 YYEEEE. The CDR3 is made up of 15 amino acids. Germline trimming cut 9 bases from V and 0 bases from J; bases unmatched to any gene: 9. The CDR3 nucleotides read TGTGCCACCCATGACAGGGACTATAGCAATCAGCCCCAGCATTTT. As protein: CATHDRDYSNQPQHF. The variable domain in full, with the rest retrieved from reference TRBV5-6 and TRBJ1-5, is DAGVTQSPTHLIKTRGQQVTLRCSPKSGHDTVSWYQQALGQGPQFIFQYYEEEERQRGNFPDRFSGHQFPNYSSELNVNALLLGDSALYLCATHDRDYSNQPQHFGDGTRLSIL.

This chain uses TRBV9 with TRBJ2-2, with 9 bases aligning to TRBD1. J gave up 4 bases and V 5 bases, and 12 bases lay outside the gene matches. CDR3 length: 17 amino acids. From germline, CDR1 is SGDLS and CDR2 YYNGEE. The CDR3 protein is CASSTTGGKSGTGELFF. DNA of the CDR3: TGTGCCAGCAGTACGACAGGGGGTAAATCTGGCACCGGGGAGCTGTTTTTT.

The V gene is TRBV6-5, the J gene TRBJ2-7, with TRBD2 identical over 7 bases. With 4 bases clipped from V and 2 bases from J, the junction kept 5 bases outside the gene matches. Germline V lookup: CDR1 MNHEY, CDR2 SVGAGI. CDR3 length: 14 residues. The CDR3: CASSSGLGAYEQYF. The CDR3 DNA is TGTGCCAGCAGTTCAGGACTAGGAGCCTACGAGCAGTACTTC.

The chain links TRBV12-5 to TRBJ1-5; TRBD1 matches at 8 bases. This CDR3 region has 16 residues. Germline V lookup: CDR1 LGHNT, CDR2 FRNRAP. The V segment lost 5 bases and the J segment 4 bases; nucleotides outside the gene matches: 10. The CDR3: CASGPSTDRVNQPQHF. The CDR3, as DNA: TGTGCTAGTGGTCCATCGACGGACAGGGTGAATCAGCCCCAGCATTTT.

V and J are TRBV30 and TRBJ2-2, with TRBD2 matching 9 bases. CDR1 and CDR2 (germline): GTSNPN, SVGIG (reference sequence). The CDR3 totals 14 residues. V lost 8 bases to trimming and J lost 5 bases; unmatched junction nucleotides: 9. CDR3 sequence reads: CARNGLAGTGELFF. The CDR3 bases are TGTGCCCGGAACGGGCTAGCGGGAACCGGGGAGCTGTTTTTT.

This sequence joins TRBV10-3 and TRBJ1-1, with unresolved D. CDR3 size: 13 residues. V lost 7 bases and J 1 base, leaving 10 bases between the germline ends. Germline V lookup: CDR1 ENHRY, CDR2 SYGVKD. Here the CDR3 reads CAIKGTPNTEAFF. CDR3 in DNA: TGTGCCATCAAGGGAACACCGAACACTGAAGCTTTCTTT.

This clone showed up just once. V is TRBV5-6 and J is TRBJ2-1; 8 positions match TRBD2. The CDR3 has 12 amino acids. V was clipped by 5 bases and J by 9 bases; unmatched bases: 4. Per the germline V gene, CDR1 is SGHDT and CDR2 is YYEEEE. The CDR3 reads CASRPGGAEQFF. The CDR3 DNA is TGTGCCAGCAGGCCGGGGGGGGCTGAGCAGTTCTTC.

This clone was recorded once. This chain links TRBV30 with TRBJ1-3; D is ambiguous. With 5 bases removed from V and 0 bases from J, the gap between germline ends came to 11 bases. The CDR3 has 14 residues. The germline V gene has CDR1 GTSNPN and CDR2 SVGIG (reference sequence). CDR3 sequence (DNA): TGTGCCTGGTCTCAGGAACTCTCTGGAAACACCATATATTTT. It encodes CAWSQELSGNTIYF.

V gene TRBV29-1 combines with J gene TRBJ1-5, with D possibly TRBD1 on 5 matching bases. This CDR3 has 13 residues. From germline, CDR1 is SQVTM and CDR2 ANQGSEA. The V end lost 4 bases, the J end lost 4 bases, and 11 bases lay between the germline ends. The CDR3 DNA follows: TGCAGCGTTGGCGACAGACTTAATCAGCCCCAGCATTTT. Amino acids: CSVGDRLNQPQHF.